What follows describes a single T cell receptor beta chain. The antigen is not known. Trimming left V 4 bases short and J 6 bases short, with 11 bases between. The germline V gene encodes CDR1 SGHNT and CDR2 YENEEA. The CDR3 sequence is 13 residues long. The sample comes from a study of T cell responses to AZD1222 COVID-19 vaccine. Study results and caveats: Targets within unmutated variant regions were reportedly found for nearly half of spike-specific TCRs. Spike-specific TCR breadth and depth went up after people got two AZD1222 doses.

Some clones are missing from TCRdb's copy, which holds only in-frame ones; the method was immunoSEQ multiplex PCR. The sample records 70,000 to 95,000 clones, around nine tenths being singletons. V is TRBV11-3 and J is TRBJ2-3; the D is unclear. The sequenced sample was peripheral blood, obtained 28 days after the second AZD1222 dose. This TCR was sampled from an adult who received the AZD1222 COVID-19 vaccine. The CDR3 reads CASSYMRRDTQYF. In DNA form, the CDR3 reads TGTGCCAGCAGCTACATGCGCCGGGATACGCAGTATTTT.